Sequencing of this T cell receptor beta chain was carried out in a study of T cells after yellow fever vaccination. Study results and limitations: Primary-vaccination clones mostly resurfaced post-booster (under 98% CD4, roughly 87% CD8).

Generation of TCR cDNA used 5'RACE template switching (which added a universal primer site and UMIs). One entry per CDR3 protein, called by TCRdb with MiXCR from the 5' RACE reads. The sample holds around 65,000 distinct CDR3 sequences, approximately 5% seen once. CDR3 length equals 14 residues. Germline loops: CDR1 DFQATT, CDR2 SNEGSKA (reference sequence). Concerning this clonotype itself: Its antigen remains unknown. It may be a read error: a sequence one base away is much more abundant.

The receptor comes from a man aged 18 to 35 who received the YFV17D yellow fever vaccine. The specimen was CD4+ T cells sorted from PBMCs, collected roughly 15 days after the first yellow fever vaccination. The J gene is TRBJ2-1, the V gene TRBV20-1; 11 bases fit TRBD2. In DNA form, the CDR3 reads TGCAGTGCTGTAGCGGGGGGGTCCTGCAATGAGCAGTTCTTC. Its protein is CSAVAGGSCNEQFF.